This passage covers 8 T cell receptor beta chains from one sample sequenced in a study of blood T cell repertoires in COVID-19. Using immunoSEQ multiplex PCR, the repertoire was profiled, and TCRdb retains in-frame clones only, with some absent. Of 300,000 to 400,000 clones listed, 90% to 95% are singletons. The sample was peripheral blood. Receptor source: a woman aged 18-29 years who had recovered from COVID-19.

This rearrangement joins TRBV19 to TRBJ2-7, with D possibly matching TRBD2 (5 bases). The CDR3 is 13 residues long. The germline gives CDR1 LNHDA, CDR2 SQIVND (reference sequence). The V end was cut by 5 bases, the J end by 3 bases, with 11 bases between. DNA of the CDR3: TGTGCCAGTAGTGTCGGACTCGACTACGAGCAGTACGTC. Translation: CASSVGLDYEQYV.

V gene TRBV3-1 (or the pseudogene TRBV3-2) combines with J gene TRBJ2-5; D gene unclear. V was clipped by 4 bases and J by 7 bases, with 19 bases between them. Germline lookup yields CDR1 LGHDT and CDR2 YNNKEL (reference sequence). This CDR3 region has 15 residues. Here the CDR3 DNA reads TGTGCCAGCAGCCCCCCGAGGTCCGGAGCGAGGACCCAGTACTTC. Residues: CASSPPRSGARTQYF.

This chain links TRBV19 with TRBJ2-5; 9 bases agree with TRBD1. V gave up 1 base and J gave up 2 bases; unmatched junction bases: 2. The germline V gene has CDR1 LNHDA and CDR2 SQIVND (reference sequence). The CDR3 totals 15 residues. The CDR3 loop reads CASSIAGTGQETQYF. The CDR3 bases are TGTGCCAGTAGTATAGCCGGGACAGGGCAAGAGACCCAGTACTTC. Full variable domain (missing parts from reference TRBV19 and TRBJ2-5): DGGITQSPKYLFRKEGQNVTLSCEQNLNHDAMYWYRQDPGQGLRLIYYSQIVNDFQKGDIAEGYSVSREKKESFPLTVTSAQKNPTAFYLCASSIAGTGQETQYFGPGTRLLVL.

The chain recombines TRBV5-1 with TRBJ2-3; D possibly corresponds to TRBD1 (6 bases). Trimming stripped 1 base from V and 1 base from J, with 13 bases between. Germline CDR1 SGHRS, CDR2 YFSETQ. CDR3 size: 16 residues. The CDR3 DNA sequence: TGCGCCAGCAGCTTGAACAGGGCCGGTGGCACAGATACGCAGTATTTT. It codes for CASSLNRAGGTDTQYF.

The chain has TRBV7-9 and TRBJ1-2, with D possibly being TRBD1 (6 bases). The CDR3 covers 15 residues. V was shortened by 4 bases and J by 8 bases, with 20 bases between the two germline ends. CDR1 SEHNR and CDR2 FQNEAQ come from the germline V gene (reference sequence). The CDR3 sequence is CASSWGPGAIGGYTF. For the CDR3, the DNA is TGTGCCAGCAGCTGGGGTCCAGGGGCGATTGGCGGCTACACCTTC.

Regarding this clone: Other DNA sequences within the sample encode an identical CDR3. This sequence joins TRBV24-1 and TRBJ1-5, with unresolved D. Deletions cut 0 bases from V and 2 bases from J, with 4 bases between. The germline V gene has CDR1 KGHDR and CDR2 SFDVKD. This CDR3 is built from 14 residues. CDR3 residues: CATSDLTGNQPQHF. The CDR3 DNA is TGTGCCACCAGTGATTTGACAGGCAATCAGCCCCAGCATTTT.

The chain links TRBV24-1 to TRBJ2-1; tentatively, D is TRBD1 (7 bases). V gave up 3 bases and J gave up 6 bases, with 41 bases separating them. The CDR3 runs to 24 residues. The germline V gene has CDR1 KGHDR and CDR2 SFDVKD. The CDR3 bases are TGTGCCACCAGTGATAGGTTGGGGACAGCCGACGGACTAAGGGGATATTTGGAGAGCAATGAGCAGTTCTTC. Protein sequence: CATSDRLGTADGLRGYLESNEQFF.

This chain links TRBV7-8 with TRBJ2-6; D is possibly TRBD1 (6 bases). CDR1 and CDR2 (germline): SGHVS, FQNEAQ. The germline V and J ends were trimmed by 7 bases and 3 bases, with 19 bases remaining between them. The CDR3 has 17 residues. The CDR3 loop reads CASIPHRVLGGANVLTF. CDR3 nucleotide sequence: TGTGCCAGCATCCCGCACAGGGTTTTAGGTGGGGCCAACGTCCTGACTTTC.